The 27 T cell receptor beta chains presented below share a single source sample, sequenced in a study of T-cell reconstitution after alpha-beta-depleted transplantation in children. Unique molecular identifiers featured in how the TCRbeta library was prepared. TCRdb called the PCR reads again in MiXCR, with one record for every CDR3 protein. The sample contains nearly 250,000 distinct CDR3 sequences, roughly 8% of which appear only once. Sequenced here: PBMCs, mostly from graft donor cells, sampled 180 days after TCRalphabeta/CD19-depleted stem cell transplant. The origin of the receptors is a male patient younger than 18 who had a stem cell transplant for acute lymphoblastic leukemia, so the T cells may come from the graft donor.

In this sample, this clonotype turned up many times. The chain joins TRBV3-2 to TRBJ1-2; no check of the table's D call, TRBD1, against the DNA was made. TRBV3-2 is flagged as a pseudogene. This CDR3 has 17 residues. CDR3 nucleotide sequence: TGTGCCAGCAGCCGAGCCTCCGGACAGGGGGGGAACTATGGCTACACCTTC. This gives the protein CASSRASGQGGNYGYTF.

There are many counts of this clonotype. The chain links TRBV3-1 to TRBJ2-7, with D possibly called TRBD1 or TRBD2 (6 bases each). This CDR3 has 15 residues. V lost 3 bases, J lost 7 bases, and 19 bases lay in between. Per the germline V gene, CDR1 is LGHDT and CDR2 is YNNKEL (reference sequence). The CDR3 protein is CASSQRPGGAGEQYF. CDR3 nucleotides: TGTGCCAGCAGCCAGAGGCCTGGGGGCGCGGGAGAGCAGTACTTC.

In this sample, this clonotype turned up many times. This chain links TRBV5-1 with TRBJ2-2; D unclear. The CDR3 sequence is 15 residues long. Trimming took off 4 bases at V and 0 bases at J, with 10 bases between the two ends. CDR1 and CDR2 from the germline V gene are SGHRS and YFSETQ. The CDR3 protein is CASSIHRANTGELFF. CDR3 coding DNA: TGCGCCAGCAGCATACACCGCGCGAACACCGGGGAGCTGTTTTTT. The variable domain in full, completed from reference TRBV5-1 and TRBJ2-2, reads KAGVTQTPRYLIKTRGQQVTLSCSPISGHRSVSWYQQTPGQGLQFLFEYFSETQRNKGNFPGRFSGRQFSNSRSEMNVSTLELGDSALYLCASSIHRANTGELFFGEGSRLTVL.

This clonotype was picked up many times. V and J are TRBV7-9 and TRBJ1-5, with 10 positions matching TRBD1. Germline V gene sequence: CDR1 SEHNR, CDR2 FQNEAQ (reference sequence). The length of the CDR3 is 15 residues. Trimming removed 0 bases from V and 5 bases from J; junction bases left unmatched: 1. The CDR3 DNA reads as TGTGCCAGCAGCTTAGCCGGGACAGGGGATCAGCCCCAGCATTTT. Protein: CASSLAGTGDQPQHF.

This clonotype was seen ten or more times. The chain couples TRBV7-6 to TRBJ2-2; D perhaps matches TRBD2 (5 bases). Germline lookup yields CDR1 SGHVS and CDR2 FNYEAQ. The CDR3 sequence is 15 residues long. V was trimmed by 1 base and J by 4 bases, leaving 10 bases between them. The chain's CDR3 is CASSLDASPTGELFF. The CDR3 nucleotides are TGTGCCAGCAGCTTAGATGCTAGCCCCACCGGGGAGCTGTTTTTT.

This clonotype was seen ten or more times. The J gene is TRBJ1-1, the V gene TRBV5-8, with D unclear. The germline V gene encodes CDR1 SGHTS and CDR2 YDEGEE. V was shortened by 0 bases and J by 0 bases, with 15 bases between the two germline ends. The CDR3 has 17 amino acids. This CDR3 reads CASSLAVGALLNTEAFF. DNA for the CDR3: TGTGCCAGCAGCTTGGCCGTCGGCGCACTGCTGAACACTGAAGCTTTCTTT.

Ten or more counts support this clonotype. The chain joins TRBV19 to TRBJ1-1; the D is unclear. This CDR3 contains 15 residues. Per germline, CDR1 LNHDA and CDR2 SQIVND (reference sequence). Trimming removed 8 bases from V and 0 bases from J, with 16 bases in between. The CDR3 nucleotides read TGTGCCAGTTCCTTCTACAGCGCTTTGAACACTGAAGCTTTCTTT. Protein product: CASSFYSALNTEAFF.

This clonotype was counted only a few times. The V and J genes are TRBV19 and TRBJ2-5; the D call may be TRBD1 or TRBD2 (6 bases each). V lost 7 bases and J 4 bases, leaving 13 bases between the germline ends. The length of the CDR3 is 13 residues. Germline V gene lookup returns CDR1 LNHDA and CDR2 SQIVND (reference sequence). This CDR3 is CASTPQGGETQYF. CDR3 bases: TGTGCCAGTACCCCACAGGGAGGAGAGACCCAGTACTTC.

The chain uses TRBV12-3 or TRBV12-4 and TRBJ1-3, with TRBD1 matching 8 bases. The CDR3 is made up of 14 amino acids. The V gene end was trimmed by 3 bases and the J gene end by 9 bases; junction bases not matched to a gene: 7. CDR3 sequence (DNA): TGTGCCAGCAGTTTCGGCAGGGGGCTTGGCACCATATATTTT. It codes for CASSFGRGLGTIYF.

This clonotype has at least ten counts. V and J are TRBV12-3 or TRBV12-4 and TRBJ2-1; the match to TRBD1 covers 7 bases. V shed 6 bases and J 7 bases; nucleotides not matched to a gene: 3. There are 12 residues in the CDR3. This CDR3 reads CASSPDRNEQFF. CDR3 in DNA: TGTGCCAGCAGCCCGGACAGGAATGAGCAGTTCTTC.

The V gene is TRBV7-2, the J gene TRBJ2-5, with 7 nucleotides matching TRBD2. There are 14 residues in the CDR3. Germline CDR1 is SGHTA and CDR2 is FQGNSA. Losses at the gene ends were 5 bases for V and 5 bases for J; bases not matched to a gene: 8. The CDR3 nucleotides read TGTGCCAGCAGCCCGAGATGGGGGGGGGAGACCCAGTACTTC. It yields the protein CASSPRWGGETQYF.

This clonotype was detected many times. This chain joins TRBV28 and TRBJ2-3, with D perhaps matching TRBD1 (6 bases). The CDR3 spans 16 residues. In germline, CDR1 is MDHEN, CDR2 SYDVKM. V lost 7 bases to trimming and J lost 1 base, with 18 bases between them. The CDR3 region is CASTLYPQGGTDTQYF. DNA for the CDR3: TGTGCCAGCACCCTCTACCCACAGGGAGGCACAGATACGCAGTATTTT.

This clonotype has at least ten counts. J is TRBJ2-7 and V is TRBV29-1; D might be TRBD2 (6 bases). V was clipped by 6 bases and J by 2 bases, with 14 bases between them. Germline V gene sequence: CDR1 SQVTM, CDR2 ANQGSEA. The CDR3 totals 13 residues. The CDR3 spells CSVTGLHTYEQYF. The CDR3 region has the DNA TGCAGCGTGACGGGACTGCATACCTACGAGCAGTACTTC.

This clonotype was recorded at least ten times. V usage is TRBV28 and J usage is TRBJ2-2; possible D gene TRBD2, 6 bases. CDR1 MDHEN and CDR2 SYDVKM come from the germline V gene. The CDR3 has 12 amino acids. Trimming left V 4 bases short and J 6 bases short, with 6 bases between. The DNA for the CDR3 is TGTGCCAGCAGTTGGGGGGCCGGGGAGCTGTTTTTT. This codes for CASSWGAGELFF.

At least ten counts were recorded for this clonotype. The chain has TRBV5-5 and TRBJ1-1; D is perhaps TRBD1 (5 bases). The CDR3 spans 15 residues. CDR1 SGHKS and CDR2 YYEKEE come from the germline V gene (reference sequence). The V end was cut by 3 bases, the J end by 5 bases, with 17 bases between. CDR3 protein: CASSSGGRGVTEAFF. DNA of the CDR3: TGTGCCAGCAGCTCGGGAGGCAGAGGGGTGACTGAAGCTTTCTTT.

The table lists this clonotype with many counts. This chain uses TRBV6-5 with TRBJ1-2, with unresolved D. The CDR3 is made up of 14 amino acids. V was trimmed by 2 bases and J by 4 bases, leaving 11 bases between them. The V gene's germline CDR1 is MNHEY and CDR2 SVGAGI. The CDR3 nucleotides are TGTGCCAGCAGTTACCGAGGAGATACCTATGGCTACACCTTC. This gives the protein CASSYRGDTYGYTF.

This clonotype was counted at least ten times. V gene TRBV4-3 combines with J gene TRBJ2-2; 11 bases fit TRBD2. The CDR3 is 16 residues long. The V gene's germline CDR1 is LGHNA and CDR2 YSLEER. Trimming took 3 bases from V and 6 from J; bases not matched to a gene: 6. The CDR3 loop reads CASSHLAGGRAGELFF. CDR3 DNA sequence: TGCGCCAGCAGCCACTTAGCGGGGGGGAGGGCCGGGGAGCTGTTTTTT.

This clonotype was seen at least ten times. J is TRBJ2-7 and V is TRBV12-3 or TRBV12-4, with 7 nucleotides matching TRBD2. With V trimmed by 4 bases and J by 6 bases, 6 bases remained unmatched. The CDR3 has 13 residues. The chain's CDR3 is CASSSLAPGEQYF. The DNA for the CDR3 is TGTGCCAGCAGTTCACTAGCGCCTGGCGAGCAGTACTTC.

This clonotype was recorded at least ten times. One junction end does not reproduce the germline sequence, and a read error may be involved. The chain is built from TRBV6-1 and TRBJ2-7; D possibly corresponds to TRBD2 (6 bases). CDR3 length: 13 residues. Germline V gene data show CDR1 as MNHNS and CDR2 as SASEGT. CDR3 sequence reads: CASREVAAGEQYF. In DNA form, the CDR3 reads TGTGCCAGCAGGGAAGTAGCGGCGGGGGAGCAGTACTTC.

This clonotype was observed many times. The chain is built from TRBV29-1 and TRBJ2-5, with D possibly TRBD1 on 5 matching bases. CDR1 and CDR2 (germline): SQVTM, ANQGSEA. The CDR3 extends over 13 amino acids. The V end was cut by 4 bases, the J end by 1 base, with 10 bases between. CDR3 amino acids: CSVGKGVQETQYF. DNA for the CDR3: TGCAGCGTTGGAAAAGGGGTCCAAGAGACCCAGTACTTC.

This clonotype appeared many times. The genes are TRBV6-5 and TRBJ2-2, with D perhaps given as TRBD1 or TRBD2 (6 bases each). There are 17 residues in the CDR3. Trimming stripped 0 bases from V and 5 bases from J, with 16 bases between. Germline V gives CDR1 MNHEY, CDR2 SVGAGI. In DNA, the CDR3 is TGTGCCAGCAGTTACTCGAGGAGGGTCAGGGGAACCGGGGAGCTGTTTTTT. It codes for CASSYSRRVRGTGELFF.

On this clonotype: It may be a read error: a sequence one base away is much more abundant. The V gene is TRBV5-1, the J gene TRBJ2-7; tentatively, D is TRBD1 (6 bases). The CDR3 totals 15 residues. The V end lost 4 bases, the J end lost 0 bases, and 14 bases lay between the germline ends. The germline CDR1 and CDR2 sequences are SGHRS and YFSETQ. The chain's CDR3 is CASSQNRDVSYEQYF. CDR3 DNA sequence: TGCGCCAGCAGCCAAAACAGGGATGTCTCCTACGAGCAGTACTTC.

This clonotype was counted at least ten times. The V gene is TRBV20-1, the J gene TRBJ2-5, with D maybe TRBD2 (5 bases). Germline V CDR1 and CDR2: DFQATT, SNEGSKA (reference sequence). Deletions cut 0 bases from V and 9 bases from J, with 8 bases between. CDR3 length: 11 residues. The CDR3 DNA follows: TGCAGTGCTAGAGACCTAGCTCCCCAGTACTTC. This codes for CSARDLAPQYF.

The J gene is TRBJ2-3, the V gene TRBV20-1; no clear D. The length of the CDR3 is 10 residues. Per the germline V gene, CDR1 is DFQATT and CDR2 is SNEGSKA (reference sequence). With 5 bases removed from V and 8 bases from J, the gap between germline ends came to 8 bases. The DNA for the CDR3 is TGCAGTGCTGAGCACGGTACGCAGTATTTT. It specifies CSAEHGTQYF.

Comments on this clonotype: A junction end diverges from the germline sequence, so it may reflect a read error. V and J are TRBV12-3 or TRBV12-4 and TRBJ2-1; 15 nucleotides match TRBD2. This CDR3 is built from 18 residues. The CDR3 loop reads CTSSPGLAGGGLYHEQFF. CDR3 nucleotide sequence: TGTACCAGCAGTCCGGGACTAGCGGGAGGTGGTTTGTACCATGAGCAGTTCTTC.

There are many counts of this clonotype. This chain uses TRBV29-1 with TRBJ1-1; tentative D call: TRBD1 (6 bases). V dropped 1 base and J dropped 5 bases, with 17 bases sitting between them. Germline V gene lookup returns CDR1 SQVTM and CDR2 ANQGSEA. The CDR3 loop spans 15 amino acids. The CDR3 region has the DNA TGCAGCGTTGAAGCCCGGGGGGGTAGGGGGACTGAAGCTTTCTTT. Residues: CSVEARGGRGTEAFF.

This clonotype was observed many times. The chain is built from TRBV3-1 and TRBJ1-1; TRBD1 matches 9 bases. The V gene's germline CDR1 is LGHDT and CDR2 YNNKEL (reference sequence). The CDR3 extends over 15 amino acids. Trimming took 3 bases from V and 4 from J; bases not matched to a gene: 6. CDR3: CASSHRQGVRTEAFF. The CDR3 DNA is TGTGCCAGCAGCCATCGACAGGGGGTACGCACTGAAGCTTTCTTT.